Listed here are 22 T cell receptor beta chains from one sample, sequenced in a study of OX40 agonist ivuxolimab in advanced cancers. The repertoire was sequenced with immunoSEQ multiplex PCR; TCRdb's copy has only in-frame clones and lacks some. The sample consists of approximately 67,000 clones, 85% of them appearing once. The specimen was CD4+ or CD8+ T cells sorted from blood, collected in a trial of the OX40 agonist ivuxolimab. The receptors derive from an adult with an advanced solid tumor such as melanoma, head and neck, liver or kidney cancer.

This rearrangement joins TRBV19 to TRBJ2-7; D not certain. This CDR3 region has 15 residues. Trimming removed 5 bases at V and 1 base at J, with 15 bases between. Germline assignment: CDR1 LNHDA and CDR2 SQIVND (reference sequence). CDR3 region: CASSLDPKGSYEQYF. The CDR3 DNA reads as TGTGCCAGTAGTCTCGACCCGAAGGGTTCCTACGAGCAGTACTTC.

This clone was recorded at least ten times. The chain recombines TRBV18 with TRBJ1-4, with 10 bases lining up with TRBD1. The CDR3 spans 14 residues. The J segment lost 6 bases and the V segment lost 6 bases, leaving 4 bases of the junction unmatched. Germline loops: CDR1 KGHSH, CDR2 LQKENI. The DNA of the CDR3 is TGTGCCAGCTCGCCCGGGACAGGGGATGAAAAACTGTTTTTT. Translation gives CASSPGTGDEKLFF.

The CDR3 DNA reads TGCGCCAGCAGCTTACAGGGGGACTATGGCTACACCTTC. It is translated as CASSLQGDYGYTF. V usage is TRBV5-1 and J usage is TRBJ1-2; TRBD1 matches 8 bases. Germline CDR1 is SGHRS and CDR2 is YFSETQ. CDR3 length equals 13 residues. Trimming removed 2 bases from V and 3 bases from J; junction bases left unmatched: 0.

This clone was counted a few times. The chain uses TRBV7-9 and TRBJ1-2; TRBD1 agrees at 9 bases. CDR1 is SEHNR and CDR2 is FQNEAQ in the germline V gene (reference sequence). The CDR3 has 13 residues. J was trimmed by 12 bases and V by 5 bases; bases with no gene match: 10. This CDR3 reads CASSPGQGEWDTF. Here the CDR3 DNA reads TGTGCCAGCAGCCCGGGACAGGGCGAGTGGGACACCTTC.

This clone has only one observation. The J gene is TRBJ2-5, the V gene TRBV7-9; the match to TRBD2 covers 9 bases. V was clipped by 4 bases and J by 9 bases; unmatched bases: 21. The germline gives CDR1 SEHNR, CDR2 FQNEAQ (reference sequence). The CDR3 covers 18 residues. The CDR3 sequence: CASSSSTYGTSLLRAQYF. CDR3 bases: TGTGCCAGCAGCTCATCTACCTACGGGACTAGCCTTCTCAGAGCCCAGTACTTC.

The rearrangement joins TRBV19 to TRBJ2-2; 11 nucleotides align to TRBD2. Germline CDR1 LNHDA, CDR2 SQIVND (reference sequence). Trimming took 4 bases from V and 3 from J; bases not matched to a gene: 22. This CDR3 is built from 22 residues. The CDR3 loop is CASSNVGTRSGRVFGYTGELFF. In nucleotides, the CDR3 is TGTGCCAGTAGTAACGTCGGGACACGTAGCGGGAGGGTATTCGGGTACACCGGGGAGCTGTTTTTT. Complete variable domain (other parts from reference TRBV19 and TRBJ2-2): DGGITQSPKYLFRKEGQNVTLSCEQNLNHDAMYWYRQDPGQGLRLIYYSQIVNDFQKGDIAEGYSVSREKKESFPLTVTSAQKNPTAFYLCASSNVGTRSGRVFGYTGELFFGEGSRLTVL.

This clone occurred a few times. The chain links TRBV10-3 to TRBJ1-2; D remains unclear. The V end was cut by 4 bases, the J end by 3 bases, with 9 bases between. This CDR3 region has 13 residues. Germline CDR1 is ENHRY and CDR2 is SYGVKD. The CDR3 sequence is CAISGPGDYGYTF. DNA of the CDR3: TGTGCCATCAGTGGTCCCGGGGACTATGGCTACACCTTC.

Here the CDR3 reads CASSPTAQVVGKNIQYF. Written as DNA, the CDR3 is TGTGCCAGCAGCCCCACGGCCCAGGTGGTTGGCAAAAACATTCAGTACTTC. V usage is TRBV5-4 and J usage is TRBJ2-4; D gene uncertain. Germline values: CDR1 SGHNT, CDR2 YYREEE (reference sequence). The CDR3 loop spans 17 amino acids. Trimming removed 4 bases at V and 3 bases at J, with 20 bases between.

V is TRBV4-1 and J is TRBJ2-5, with 9 bases identical to TRBD2. The CDR3 spans 15 residues. The V gene end was trimmed by 0 bases and the J gene end by 4 bases; junction bases not matched to a gene: 3. Germline V lookup: CDR1 MGHRA, CDR2 YSYEKL. CDR3 sequence reads: CASSQDSLAGETQYF. The CDR3 DNA is TGCGCCAGCAGCCAAGATTCACTAGCGGGAGAGACCCAGTACTTC.

The chain links TRBV2 to TRBJ2-5; D is unclear. The CDR3 covers 11 residues. Trimming removed 6 bases at V and 5 bases at J, with 7 bases between. Germline CDR1 reads SNHLY; CDR2 reads FYNNEI. The CDR3 coding sequence is TGTGCCAGCAGAAGATCGGAGACCCAGTACTTC. Amino acid sequence: CASRRSETQYF. Full variable domain (rest looked up from reference TRBV2 and TRBJ2-5): EPEVTQTPSHQVTQMGQEVILRCVPISNHLYFYWYRQILGQKVEFLVSFYNNEISEKSEIFDDQFSVERPDGSNFTLKIRSTKLEDSAMYFCASRRSETQYFGPGTRLLVL.

A few counts support this clone. Within the sample, other DNA sequences also encode this same CDR3. The chain uses TRBV5-1 and TRBJ2-5; 9 nucleotides line up with TRBD1. The germline CDR1 and CDR2 sequences are SGHRS and YFSETQ. This CDR3 spans 14 amino acids. J gave up 3 bases and V 5 bases, and 5 bases lay outside the gene matches. CDR3 in amino acids: CASSLRTGEETQYF. For the CDR3, the DNA is TGCGCCAGCAGTCTCAGGACAGGGGAAGAGACCCAGTACTTC.

This clone showed up just once. The chain recombines TRBV27 with TRBJ2-3; TRBD2 is a possible D gene (6 bases). The CDR3 sequence is 14 residues long. Germline V gene data show CDR1 as MNHEY and CDR2 as SMNVEV (reference sequence). V was trimmed by 4 bases and J by 3 bases, leaving 11 bases between them. DNA of the CDR3: TGTGCCAGCAGTTATAGGGCGGGGACAGATACGCAGTATTTT. Its protein product is CASSYRAGTDTQYF.

CDR3 protein: CASSLDPRTSGNTIYF. As DNA, the CDR3 is TGTGCCAGCAGCTTGGATCCGCGAACCTCTGGAAACACCATATATTTT. The V and J genes are TRBV5-4 and TRBJ1-3, with D uncertain. The CDR3 spans 16 residues. Germline-derived CDR1 and CDR2 are SGHNT and YYREEE (reference sequence). Trimming cost V 0 bases and J 0 bases, with 10 bases left between them.

The V call is TRBV5-1, the J call TRBJ2-2, with 8 bases identical to TRBD2. This CDR3 is 14 amino acids long. The V segment lost 7 bases and the J segment 7 bases; nucleotides outside the gene matches: 9. Germline lookup yields CDR1 SGHRS and CDR2 YFSETQ. The CDR3 coding sequence is TGCGCCAGCTCAGGTAGCGGGACTGGCGGGGAGCTGTTTTTT. It encodes CASSGSGTGGELFF.

The table lists this clone with a count of one. The chain is built from TRBV28 and TRBJ2-5; perhaps TRBD2 as D (5 bases). There are 15 residues in the CDR3. Trimming shortened V by 3 bases and J by 1 base, and 12 bases separated the two germline ends. Germline lookup yields CDR1 MDHEN and CDR2 SYDVKM. The CDR3 DNA is TGTGCCAGCAGTTTGAGGGCCGCTACCCAAGAGACCCAGTACTTC. This gives the protein CASSLRAATQETQYF.

This rearrangement joins TRBV6-1 to TRBJ2-5; D may match TRBD1 or TRBD2 (5 bases each). The CDR3 loop spans 13 amino acids. The germline V gene has CDR1 MNHNS and CDR2 SASEGT. V was shortened by 7 bases and J by 5 bases, with 14 bases between the two germline ends. The CDR3 nucleotides read TGTGCCAGCACCGGGACCAGGCGGGAGACCCAGTACTTC. It codes for CASTGTRRETQYF.

The rearrangement links TRBV7-2 to TRBJ1-4, with D uncertain. V gave up 5 bases and J gave up 0 bases, with 16 bases separating them. Germline V CDR1 and CDR2: SGHTA, FQGNSA. The CDR3 length is 17 residues. CDR3 in amino acids: CASSLDGVDATNEKLFF. The CDR3 bases are TGTGCCAGCAGCCTGGACGGAGTAGATGCAACTAATGAAAAACTGTTTTTT.

This clone was seen a few times. The chain employs TRBV10-3 and TRBJ1-1; a possible D gene is TRBD1 (5 bases). Trimming took off 0 bases at V and 4 bases at J, with 9 bases between the two ends. The CDR3 covers 14 residues. Germline assignment: CDR1 ENHRY and CDR2 SYGVKD. In nucleotides, the CDR3 is TGTGCCATCAGTGAGTCGAGTGGGGGCACTGAAGCTTTCTTT. It encodes CAISESSGGTEAFF.

V gene TRBV7-3 combines with J gene TRBJ2-3; weak D call: TRBD2 (6 bases). V dropped 2 bases and J dropped 5 bases, with 11 bases sitting between them. CDR1 is SGHTA, CDR2 FQGTGA, per germline. CDR3 length: 14 amino acids. The CDR3 DNA reads as TGTGCCAGCAGCTTACACGGGAGAGGAGATACGCAGTATTTT. Protein product: CASSLHGRGDTQYF. Supplemented by reference TRBV7-3 and TRBJ2-3, the full variable domain reads GAGVSQTPSNKVTEKGKYVELRCDPISGHTALYWYRQSLGQGPEFLIYFQGTGAADDSGLPNDRFFAVRPEGSVSTLKIQRTERGDSAVYLCASSLHGRGDTQYFGPGTRLTVL.

This chain uses TRBV7-8 with TRBJ2-1; TRBD2 might be the D (7 bases). Looked up from germline, CDR1 is SGHVS and CDR2 is FQNEAQ. The CDR3 is 15 amino acids. Trimming cost V 5 bases and J 6 bases, with 17 bases left between them. This CDR3 reads CASSGARGAINEQFF. The CDR3, as DNA: TGTGCCAGCAGCGGAGCACGGGGGGCGATCAATGAGCAGTTCTTC.

This chain uses TRBV4-2 with TRBJ2-7, with TRBD2 identical over 9 bases. The CDR3 contains 19 residues. The junction had 14 bases not matched to a gene; V was cut back by 0 bases and J by 2 bases. Germline CDR1 and CDR2: LGHNA and YNFKEQ. DNA of the CDR3: TGTGCCAGCAGCCAAGATCCCCTGGCGGGGGGGGCTAGAACCTACGAGCAGTACTTC. This codes for CASSQDPLAGGARTYEQYF.

The chain recombines TRBV5-1 with TRBJ2-7; 10 bases map to TRBD1. In germline, CDR1 is SGHRS, CDR2 YFSETQ. J gave up 3 bases and V 4 bases, and 7 bases lay outside the gene matches. The CDR3 has 15 amino acids. The CDR3 nucleotides read TGCGCCAGCAGCGGGGGGACAGGGGTGGTCTACGAGCAGTACTTC. It is translated as CASSGGTGVVYEQYF.